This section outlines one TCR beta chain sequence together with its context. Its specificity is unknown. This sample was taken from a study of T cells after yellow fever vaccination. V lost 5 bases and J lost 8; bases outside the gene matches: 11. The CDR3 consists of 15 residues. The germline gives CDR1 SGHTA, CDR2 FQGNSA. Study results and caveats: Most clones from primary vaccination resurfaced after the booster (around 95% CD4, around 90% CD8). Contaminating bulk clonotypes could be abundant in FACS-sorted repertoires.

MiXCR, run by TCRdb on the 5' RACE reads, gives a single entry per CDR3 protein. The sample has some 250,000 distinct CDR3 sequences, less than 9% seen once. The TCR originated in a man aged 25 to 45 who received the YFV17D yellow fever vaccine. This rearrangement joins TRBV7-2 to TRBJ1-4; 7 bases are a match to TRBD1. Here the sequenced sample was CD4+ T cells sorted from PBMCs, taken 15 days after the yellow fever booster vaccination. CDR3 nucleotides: TGTGCCAGCAGCACCTGGACAGGTCGGGTGGAAAAACTGTTTTTT. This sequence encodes CASSTWTGRVEKLFF.